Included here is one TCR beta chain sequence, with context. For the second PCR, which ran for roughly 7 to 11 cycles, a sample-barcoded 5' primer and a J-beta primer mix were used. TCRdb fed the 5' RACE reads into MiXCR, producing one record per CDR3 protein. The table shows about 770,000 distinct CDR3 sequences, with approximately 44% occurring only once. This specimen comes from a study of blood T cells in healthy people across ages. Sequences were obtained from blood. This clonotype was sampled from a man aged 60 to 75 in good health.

CDR3 protein: CSVELAGDRGEQYF. Here the CDR3 DNA reads TGCAGCGTTGAACTAGCGGGGGACCGCGGCGAGCAGTACTTC. V is TRBV29-1 and J is TRBJ2-7; 10 bases map to TRBD2. After removal of 2 bases from V and 6 bases from J, the junction contained 7 bases not matched to a gene. The CDR3 covers 14 residues. CDR1 is SQVTM and CDR2 is ANQGSEA in the germline V gene.